This T cell receptor (beta chain) emerged from a study of tumor and adjacent non-tumor tissue in lung cancer. TCRbeta libraries were built with three rounds of nested PCR, modified from ARM-PCR. TCRdb fed the multiplex PCR reads into MiXCR, producing one record per CDR3 protein. Of 52,000 or so distinct CDR3 sequences in the sample, 60% to 80% were seen once. The template was RNA from unsorted bulk tissue. More than 3 cm separated this lung sample from the edge of the tumor. CDR1 and CDR2 (germline): MNHEY, SVGEGT. The CDR3 region is 13 residues in length, termini included. In its sample, this clonotype was seen once. As the CDR3 is not closed by the conserved phenylalanine or tryptophan, this likely results from a read error. The DNA is omitted, as the CDR3 cannot be located on it reliably, and the CDR3 follows TCRdb's listing.

The chain combines TRBV6-2 or TRBV6-3 with TRBJ1-1. Sequenced: distant non-tumor lung tissue. This clonotype was sampled from a woman aged 60-75 years with non-small cell lung cancer. The CDR3 sequence is CVSTPRGASESFC.